Shown below are 20 T cell receptor beta chains from a single sample sequenced in a study of cytomegalovirus exposure and HLA in healthy donors. Primers included in the PCR were 60 Vbeta and 13 Jbeta primers. Assay: immunoSEQ multiplex PCR; the TCRdb copy retains only in-frame clones and omits some. Of about 190,000 clones in the sample, about 83% were seen once. Specimen: PBMCs. These receptors originate from a woman between 25 and 40 years old in good health and CMV-seropositive.

The chain has TRBV7-8 and TRBJ2-7, with TRBD2 identical over 13 bases. V was clipped by 4 bases and J by 5 bases; unmatched bases: 11. The CDR3 has 17 residues. Germline V gives CDR1 SGHVS, CDR2 FQNEAQ. The CDR3 region is CASSSLITSGGADEQYF. The CDR3 DNA reads as TGTGCCAGCAGCTCCTTAATAACTAGCGGGGGGGCGGACGAGCAGTACTTC.

The V and J genes are TRBV19 and TRBJ2-3, with D possibly TRBD2 on 5 matching bases. This CDR3 is 16 amino acids long. Germline-derived CDR1 and CDR2 are LNHDA and SQIVND (reference sequence). Between the trimmed V and J ends, which lost 5 bases and 6 bases, there was a span of 21 bases. The CDR3 loop is CASSFRGRLIFDTQYF. The DNA of the CDR3 is TGTGCCAGTAGTTTCCGGGGTCGGTTGATATTCGATACGCAGTATTTT.

The J gene is TRBJ2-5, the V gene TRBV2, with 11 nucleotides matching TRBD2. The J call could be wrong; TRBJ2-7 is a better fit for the DNA end. Looked up from germline, CDR1 is SNHLY and CDR2 is FYNNEI. The CDR3 covers 14 residues. The CDR3 reads CASQRLAGTYEQYF. The CDR3 DNA reads TGTGCCAGCCAACGACTAGCGGGAACCTACGAGCAGTACTTC.

This clone came up once. The V gene is TRBV29-1, the J gene TRBJ2-7, with 7 bases aligning to TRBD2. CDR3 size: 11 residues. Germline V gene lookup returns CDR1 SQVTM and CDR2 ANQGSEA. Trimming removed 4 bases from V and 3 bases from J; junction bases left unmatched: 0. The CDR3 reads CSVGGGYEQYF. CDR3 nucleotide sequence: TGCAGCGTTGGCGGGGGCTACGAGCAGTACTTC.

The rearrangement uses TRBV5-1 and TRBJ1-3; D gene ambiguous. Germline lookup yields CDR1 SGHRS and CDR2 YFSETQ. This CDR3 spans 15 amino acids. The V end was cut by 6 bases, the J end by 2 bases, with 15 bases between. The CDR3 DNA reads TGCGCCAGCACCTCCGCGAGAAGTGCTGGAAACACCATATATTTT. This gives the protein CASTSARSAGNTIYF.

Note on this clone: At one of its ends the junction is not consistent with the germline gene, which may arise from a read error. The chain is built from TRBV7-7 and TRBJ2-5; weak D call: TRBD1 (6 bases). Per germline, CDR1 SSHAT and CDR2 FNYEAQ (reference sequence). This CDR3 has 13 residues. CDR3 bases: TGTGCTAGCAGCCAACAGGGCCCGGAGACCCAGTACTTC. Protein: CASSQQGPETQYF.

This clone was observed a handful of times. The chain recombines TRBV5-5 with TRBJ1-1; D not certain. Germline V gene data show CDR1 as SGHKS and CDR2 as YYEKEE (reference sequence). V lost 5 bases and J lost 7, with 15 bases in between. This CDR3 spans 13 amino acids. The CDR3 protein is CASRPKHGIEAFF. The CDR3, as DNA: TGTGCCAGCAGGCCAAAACATGGTATTGAAGCTTTCTTT.

This clone showed up just once. This rearrangement joins TRBV9 to TRBJ2-5, with D possibly TRBD1 on 6 matching bases. This CDR3 is 19 amino acids long. The V gene's germline CDR1 is SGDLS and CDR2 YYNGEE. V lost 3 bases, J lost 3 bases, and 27 bases lay in between. CDR3: CASSGGGLNVGNTKETQYF. The CDR3 nucleotides are TGTGCCAGCAGCGGAGGGGGTCTCAACGTGGGCAATACCAAAGAGACCCAGTACTTC.

This sequence joins TRBV9 and TRBJ2-2; a weak D match, TRBD1 (6 bases). Per germline, CDR1 SGDLS and CDR2 YYNGEE. V shed 3 bases and J shed 2 bases, with 11 bases lying between them. There are 15 residues in the CDR3. The CDR3 nucleotides are TGTGCCAGCAGCGCCGGGACACCAAACACCGGGGAGCTGTTTTTT. Protein product: CASSAGTPNTGELFF.

The chain combines TRBV7-9 with TRBJ1-1; D unresolved. The germline gives CDR1 SEHNR, CDR2 FQNEAQ (reference sequence). Trimming stripped 7 bases from V and 1 base from J, with 16 bases between. CDR3 length: 15 residues. CDR3 residues: CASNSLNGRNTEAFF. CDR3 sequence (DNA): TGTGCCAGCAACAGCCTGAACGGGAGGAACACTGAAGCTTTCTTT.

This clone was counted a few times. This chain joins TRBV13 and TRBJ1-2; TRBD1 matches at 8 bases. V lost 2 bases and J lost 3; bases outside the gene matches: 2. The CDR3 is made up of 14 amino acids. The germline CDR1 and CDR2 sequences are PRHDT and FYEKMQ (reference sequence). The CDR3 loop is CASSLQGADYGYTF. DNA of the CDR3: TGTGCCAGCAGCTTACAGGGGGCGGACTATGGCTACACCTTC.

This clone was detected only once. The chain links TRBV28 to TRBJ1-4; D unresolved. The CDR3 is made up of 14 amino acids. Germline assignment: CDR1 MDHEN and CDR2 SYDVKM. The V and J ends lost 2 bases and 4 bases respectively, with 8 bases between them. The CDR3 spells CASSLQVINEKLFF. The CDR3 DNA reads as TGTGCCAGCAGTTTACAGGTCATTAATGAAAAACTGTTTTTT.

The rearrangement links TRBV27 to TRBJ2-6; a weak D match, TRBD1 (7 bases). The V and J ends lost 7 bases and 0 bases respectively, with 19 bases between them. The CDR3 totals 18 residues. Germline V CDR1 and CDR2: MNHEY, SMNVEV (reference sequence). In nucleotides, the CDR3 is TGTGCCAGCACCAAAACAGGGGACTTTATCTCTGGGGCCAACGTCCTGACTTTC. It encodes CASTKTGDFISGANVLTF.

The chain recombines TRBV19 with TRBJ2-1; TRBD2 matches 10 bases. The germline V gene encodes CDR1 LNHDA and CDR2 SQIVND (reference sequence). The ends lost 2 bases at V and 10 bases at J; junction bases unmatched: 11. The CDR3 consists of 16 residues. The CDR3 spells CASSIPRSGGALEQFF. The DNA of the CDR3 is TGTGCCAGTAGTATACCCCGCAGCGGGGGGGCACTCGAGCAGTTCTTC.

V usage is TRBV25-1 and J usage is TRBJ2-7, with 7 bases identical to TRBD1. The ends lost 11 bases at V and 6 bases at J; junction bases unmatched: 7. Germline CDR1 is MGHDK and CDR2 is SYGVNS. The CDR3 is made up of 11 amino acids. The CDR3 DNA reads as TGTGCCGGCACCCGGACAGGCGAGCAGTACTTC. Residues: CAGTRTGEQYF.

This chain connects TRBV4-3 to TRBJ2-2; D not resolved. V dropped 1 base and J dropped 7 bases, with 10 bases sitting between them. CDR1 is LGHNA and CDR2 is YSLEER in the germline V gene. The CDR3 length is 14 residues. The CDR3 DNA follows: TGCGCCAGCAGCCAAGTTCAGGTCCTCGGGGAGCTGTTTTTT. It specifies CASSQVQVLGELFF.

The chain uses TRBV9 and TRBJ2-1; 7 nucleotides agree with TRBD1. V shed 0 bases and J 8 bases; nucleotides not matched to a gene: 8. The CDR3 has 15 amino acids. CDR1 and CDR2 (germline): SGDLS, YYNGEE. In DNA form, the CDR3 reads TGTGCCAGCAGCGTAGATAGGGGGCGCAGAGATGAGCAGTTCTTC. This encodes CASSVDRGRRDEQFF.

V usage is TRBV13 and J usage is TRBJ2-6, with 7 bases lining up with TRBD2. Germline CDR1 is PRHDT and CDR2 is FYEKMQ (reference sequence). V lost 3 bases, J lost 4 bases, and 3 bases stayed unmatched. The length of the CDR3 is 15 residues. DNA of the CDR3: TGTGCCAGCAGCTTGGGGGGGTTCGGGGCCAACGTCCTGACTTTC. As protein: CASSLGGFGANVLTF.

The chain uses TRBV7-9 and TRBJ2-6; 10 bases match TRBD1. The CDR3 runs to 18 residues. The junction had 5 bases not matched to a gene; V was cut back by 0 bases and J by 3 bases. Germline values: CDR1 SEHNR, CDR2 FQNEAQ (reference sequence). Written as DNA, the CDR3 is TGTGCCAGCAGCTTAGCGCTGGGACAGGGGTATGGGGCCAACGTCCTGACTTTC. This gives the protein CASSLALGQGYGANVLTF.

The rearrangement uses TRBV7-3 and TRBJ1-2; D not resolved. CDR3 length: 13 residues. Germline V gives CDR1 SGHTA, CDR2 FQGTGA. Trimming removed 6 bases at V and 6 bases at J, with 14 bases between. In DNA form, the CDR3 reads TGTGCCAGCAGTAGGACTAAGGGAGATGGCTACACCTTC. Translated, it gives CASSRTKGDGYTF.